What follows are 20 T cell receptor beta chains derived from one specimen sequenced in a study of shared T cell receptors in the human thymus. The method was immunoSEQ multiplex PCR; TCRdb's version includes in-frame clones alone and lacks a portion of them. The sample lists hundreds of thousands of clones; about four fifths were seen once. The same sample was also used in a study of human thymus T cells.

Material: thymocytes. The receptors derive from a boy younger than two with a congenital heart defect.

The chain joins TRBV10-1 to TRBJ2-2; D may be TRBD2 (6 bases). Germline lookup yields CDR1 WNHNN and CDR2 SYGVQD (reference sequence). The V end lost 3 bases, the J end lost 4 bases, and 15 bases lay between the germline ends. The CDR3 contains 16 residues. CDR3 bases: TGCGCCAGCAGTGAACCAGGAGGGGAAGGCACCGGGGAGCTGTTTTTT. Its translation: CASSEPGGEGTGELFF.

The rearrangement uses TRBV28 and TRBJ2-2; D uncertain. The V gene's germline CDR1 is MDHEN and CDR2 SYDVKM. The CDR3 is 14 amino acids. V lost 0 bases, J lost 6 bases, and 8 bases lay in between. This chain's CDR3 is CASSLCNESGELFF. The DNA of the CDR3 is TGTGCCAGCAGTTTATGCAATGAGTCCGGGGAGCTGTTTTTT.

The chain has TRBV6-1 and TRBJ2-7, with D possibly matching TRBD1 (5 bases). The CDR3 has 14 amino acids. The V end lost 1 base, the J end lost 4 bases, and 11 bases lay between the germline ends. The V gene's germline CDR1 is MNHNS and CDR2 SASEGT. DNA of the CDR3: TGTGCCAGCAGTGAAGGGCAGGGCTGGTACGAGCAGTACTTC. Protein: CASSEGQGWYEQYF.

This rearrangement joins TRBV7-9 to TRBJ2-5, with 8 bases identical to TRBD1. After removal of 2 bases from V and 3 bases from J, the junction contained 5 bases not matched to a gene. Per germline, CDR1 SEHNR and CDR2 FQNEAQ (reference sequence). The CDR3 is 15 amino acids. CDR3 amino acids: CASSLPMGQEETQYF. The CDR3 nucleotides are TGTGCCAGCAGCTTACCGATGGGACAGGAAGAGACCCAGTACTTC.

The chain's CDR3 is CAWSVWLGTRTEAFF. CDR3 in DNA: TGTGCCTGGAGTGTATGGTTGGGGACAAGGACTGAAGCTTTCTTT. V gene TRBV30 combines with J gene TRBJ1-1, with D perhaps TRBD1 (6 bases). Trimming left V 0 bases short and J 5 bases short, with 16 bases between. The CDR3 covers 15 residues. Germline assignment: CDR1 GTSNPN and CDR2 SVGIG (reference sequence). Full variable domain (missing parts from reference TRBV30 and TRBJ1-1): SQTIHQWPATLVQPVGSPLSLECTVEGTSNPNLYWYRQAAGRGLQLLFYSVGIGQISSEVPQNLSASRPQDRQFILSSKKLLLSDSGFYLCAWSVWLGTRTEAFFGQGTRLTVV.

V gene TRBV6-4 combines with J gene TRBJ2-6; 7 nucleotides agree with TRBD2. The CDR3 spans 15 residues. The germline CDR1 and CDR2 sequences are MRHNA and SNTAGT. V shed 7 bases and J 2 bases; nucleotides not matched to a gene: 5. The CDR3 protein is CASTPGGPGANVLTF. CDR3 DNA: TGTGCCAGCACCCCGGGGGGACCTGGGGCCAACGTCCTGACTTTC.

The rearrangement uses TRBV6-1 and TRBJ1-5; weak D call: TRBD1 (5 bases). The V and J ends lost 6 bases and 3 bases respectively, with 12 bases between them. The CDR3 covers 14 residues. Germline-derived CDR1 and CDR2 are MNHNS and SASEGT. CDR3: CASRPDSHNQPQHF. The CDR3 DNA is TGTGCCAGCAGACCCGACAGCCACAATCAGCCCCAGCATTTT.

This rearrangement joins TRBV6-1 to TRBJ1-5; D remains unclear. V dropped 4 bases and J dropped 5 bases, with 9 bases sitting between them. Germline CDR1 is MNHNS and CDR2 is SASEGT. This CDR3 region has 13 residues. The CDR3 reads CASSVKPYQPQHF. The CDR3 DNA reads TGTGCCAGCAGTGTTAAGCCTTATCAGCCCCAGCATTTT.

The V call is TRBV5-4, the J call TRBJ2-1, with 8 nucleotides matching TRBD2. The CDR3 sequence is 15 residues long. CDR1 is SGHNT and CDR2 is YYREEE in the germline V gene (reference sequence). J gave up 7 bases and V 4 bases, and 10 bases lay outside the gene matches. CDR3 sequence: CASSLQREKGNEQFF. CDR3 DNA: TGTGCCAGCAGCCTCCAGCGGGAGAAAGGGAATGAGCAGTTCTTC.

The rearrangement links TRBV4-2 to TRBJ2-7; D may be TRBD2 (7 bases). This CDR3 is built from 12 residues. V lost 5 bases, J lost 7 bases, and 12 bases lay in between. CDR1 is LGHNA and CDR2 is YNFKEQ in the germline V gene. The CDR3 nucleotides are TGTGCCAGCAGCAAGGGGGGGCGGGAGCAGTACTTC. It yields the protein CASSKGGREQYF.

The genes are TRBV28 and TRBJ1-1, with a possible D match to TRBD1 (5 bases). CDR3 size: 14 residues. Germline lookup yields CDR1 MDHEN and CDR2 SYDVKM. The ends were cut back, 3 bases at V and 5 bases at J, with 13 bases in the middle. CDR3 residues: CASSLWGRETEAFF. The CDR3 nucleotides are TGTGCCAGCAGTTTGTGGGGGAGGGAAACTGAAGCTTTCTTT.

V usage is TRBV27 and J usage is TRBJ2-7, with 7 bases lining up with TRBD2. CDR1 is MNHEY and CDR2 is SMNVEV in the germline V gene (reference sequence). The CDR3 length is 18 residues. Trimming cost V 6 bases and J 2 bases; bases outside gene matches: 19. The CDR3 reads CASSFGPGFGGSPYEQYF. CDR3 in DNA: TGTGCCAGCAGCTTCGGTCCCGGGTTCGGCGGGAGCCCCTACGAGCAGTACTTC.

The chain is built from TRBV5-1 and TRBJ2-2, with D maybe TRBD2 (6 bases). In germline, CDR1 is SGHRS, CDR2 YFSETQ. This CDR3 comprises 17 residues. Trimming pared 1 base from V and 4 bases from J, leaving 17 bases between. The CDR3 reads CASSLWGGTRPTGELFF. The CDR3 bases are TGCGCCAGCAGCTTGTGGGGCGGGACCAGGCCCACCGGGGAGCTGTTTTTT. The whole variable domain, remainder taken from reference TRBV5-1 and TRBJ2-2, is KAGVTQTPRYLIKTRGQQVTLSCSPISGHRSVSWYQQTPGQGLQFLFEYFSETQRNKGNFPGRFSGRQFSNSRSEMNVSTLELGDSALYLCASSLWGGTRPTGELFFGEGSRLTVL.

This clone was found a few times. The rearrangement joins TRBV2 to TRBJ1-1; D unclear. Germline loops: CDR1 SNHLY, CDR2 FYNNEI. Between the trimmed V and J ends, which lost 7 bases and 10 bases, there was a span of 10 bases. CDR3 length equals 10 residues. The CDR3 protein is CASIIRGAFF. The DNA for the CDR3 is TGTGCCAGCATAATCCGGGGAGCTTTCTTT.

The gene calls are TRBV6-5 and TRBJ2-7; tentatively, D is TRBD1 (6 bases). The germline CDR1 and CDR2 sequences are MNHEY and SVGAGI. V lost 6 bases and J lost 2, with 17 bases in between. The CDR3 spans 15 residues. The CDR3: CASSQDSMDTYEQYF. As DNA, the CDR3 is TGTGCCAGCAGCCAGGACAGTATGGATACCTACGAGCAGTACTTC.

The chain joins TRBV5-1 to TRBJ2-7; TRBD1 matches at 11 bases. The trim removed 4 bases at V and 7 bases at J, leaving 10 bases unmatched. CDR1 and CDR2 (germline): SGHRS, YFSETQ. The CDR3 totals 15 residues. The CDR3 protein is CASSPGTGGLGEQYF. The CDR3 DNA reads TGCGCCAGCAGCCCGGGGACAGGGGGTTTGGGGGAGCAGTACTTC.

The J gene is TRBJ2-2, the V gene TRBV5-1; 8 positions agree with TRBD2. With V trimmed by 2 bases and J by 2 bases, 8 bases remained unmatched. The CDR3 totals 17 residues. The germline V gene encodes CDR1 SGHRS and CDR2 YFSETQ. DNA for the CDR3: TGCGCCAGCAGCTTCCCCTGGGCGGGGGGTAACACCGGGGAGCTGTTTTTT. It yields the protein CASSFPWAGGNTGELFF.

The V gene is TRBV4-3, the J gene TRBJ2-7; 9 nucleotides line up with TRBD1. From germline, CDR1 is LGHNA and CDR2 YSLEER. Trimming removed 0 bases from V and 10 bases from J; junction bases left unmatched: 10. The CDR3 is 15 amino acids. CDR3 sequence reads: CASSQEEWDRDRQYF. The CDR3 DNA reads TGCGCCAGCAGCCAAGAGGAGTGGGACAGGGATCGACAGTACTTC.

This clone was picked up a small number of times. The genes are TRBV21-1 and TRBJ2-1; TRBD1 is taken as the D call from the table, unchecked against the DNA. TRBV21-1 is marked as a pseudogene. There are 16 residues in the CDR3. The CDR3 DNA reads TGTGCCAGCAGCATCCGCGAGACAGGGGGCTACAATGAGCAGTTCTTC. It encodes CASSIRETGGYNEQFF.

This clone was observed a few times. This sequence joins TRBV6-1 and TRBJ2-7; TRBD2 is a possible D gene (6 bases). V dropped 2 bases and J dropped 1 base, with 15 bases sitting between them. The CDR3 loop spans 16 amino acids. From germline, CDR1 is MNHNS and CDR2 SASEGT. The CDR3 here is CASSETEWGVSYEQYF. Written as DNA, the CDR3 is TGTGCCAGCAGTGAAACGGAGTGGGGGGTATCCTACGAGCAGTACTTC.